One and the same sample provided the 14 T cell receptor beta chains below, sequenced in a study of control samples from healthy donors and cancer patients. Here immunoSEQ multiplex PCR was the method, and the copy in TCRdb shows in-frame clones only, minus some. The sample carries fewer than 500,000 clones, about 93% recorded once. The material sequenced was PBMCs. These receptor sequences come from a man in his forties with head and neck cancer.

The chain is built from TRBV9 and TRBJ2-5, with 8 bases lining up with TRBD2. This CDR3 region has 15 residues. Germline V gene data show CDR1 as SGDLS and CDR2 as YYNGEE. Trimming at V came to 6 bases and at J to 2 bases, leaving 9 bases not matched to a gene. The CDR3: CASNRASGFQETQYF. CDR3 nucleotide sequence: TGTGCCAGCAATAGGGCTAGCGGGTTTCAAGAGACCCAGTACTTC. The entire variable domain, with the rest obtained from reference TRBV9 and TRBJ2-5, is as follows: DSGVTQTPKHLITATGQRVTLRCSPRSGDLSVYWYQQSLDQGLQFLIQYYNGEERAKGNILERFSAQQFPDLHSELNLSSLELGDSALYFCASNRASGFQETQYFGPGTRLLVL.

This sequence joins TRBV6-2 or TRBV6-3 and TRBJ1-5; D ambiguous. Germline V gene data show CDR1 as MNHEY and CDR2 as SVGEGT. Trimming cost V 3 bases and J 5 bases, with 11 bases left between them. The CDR3 is 14 amino acids. The CDR3 here is CASSYFTEDQPQHF. Written as DNA, the CDR3 is TGTGCCAGCAGTTATTTCACCGAAGATCAGCCCCAGCATTTT.

The chain couples TRBV27 to TRBJ1-5; D is perhaps TRBD1 (6 bases). The CDR3 length is 15 residues. CDR1 is MNHEY, CDR2 SMNVEV, per germline (reference sequence). V was clipped by 4 bases and J by 5 bases, with 15 bases between them. The CDR3 is CASSSSDSRHQPQHF. CDR3 DNA: TGTGCCAGCAGTTCCTCGGACAGCCGTCATCAGCCCCAGCATTTT.

The CDR3 coding sequence is TGTGCCAGCAGCGTCCAGGTCCCCCCATACGAGCAGTACTTC. Translated: CASSVQVPPYEQYF. The genes are TRBV27 and TRBJ2-7; D uncertain. The ends were cut back, 6 bases at V and 4 bases at J, with 16 bases in the middle. CDR3 length equals 14 residues. Germline V gene lookup returns CDR1 MNHEY and CDR2 SMNVEV (reference sequence).

This rearrangement joins TRBV18 to TRBJ2-7; 7 nucleotides align to TRBD1. CDR3 size: 15 residues. CDR1 and CDR2 (germline): KGHSH, LQKENI. Trimming removed 3 bases from V and 5 bases from J; junction bases left unmatched: 10. CDR3 bases: TGTGCCAGCTCACCCGAACCCGACAGGGTCCACGAGCAGTACTTC. It specifies CASSPEPDRVHEQYF.

The gene calls are TRBV28 and TRBJ2-1; possible D gene TRBD1, 5 bases. With 6 bases removed from V and 0 bases from J, the gap between germline ends came to 12 bases. The CDR3 contains 15 residues. Germline CDR1 and CDR2: MDHEN and SYDVKM. Here the CDR3 DNA reads TGTGCCAGCAGGTGGACACCGAGCTCCTACAATGAGCAGTTCTTC. It encodes CASRWTPSSYNEQFF.

The J gene is TRBJ2-1, the V gene TRBV5-1, with 8 bases fitting TRBD2. Germline CDR1 is SGHRS and CDR2 is YFSETQ. With 4 bases clipped from V and 9 bases from J, the junction kept 15 bases outside the gene matches. CDR3 length: 16 amino acids. The CDR3 DNA follows: TGCGCCAGCAGCCCCCCCGGGACTAGAGGAGAGGTTGAGCAGTTCTTC. Translating gives CASSPPGTRGEVEQFF.

The CDR3 loop is CASSFTGDANTEAFF. The CDR3 DNA sequence: TGTGCCAGCAGCTTCACAGGGGATGCGAACACTGAAGCTTTCTTT. The chain joins TRBV11-2 to TRBJ1-1; 7 bases are a match to TRBD1. The CDR3 contains 15 residues. Germline CDR1 SGHAT, CDR2 FQNNGV. The junction had 5 bases not matched to a gene; V was cut back by 3 bases and J by 1 base.

The chain is built from TRBV5-1 and TRBJ2-7, with a possible D match to TRBD1 (8 bases). This CDR3 has 14 amino acids. V was pared by 2 bases and J by 7 bases, with 16 bases between. CDR1 is SGHRS, CDR2 YFSETQ, per germline. CDR3 sequence (DNA): TGCGCCAGCAGCTTCTTACAGGGGGAGGGAGAGCAGTACTTC. As protein: CASSFLQGEGEQYF. Full variable domain (outside the CDR3, taken from reference TRBV5-1 and TRBJ2-7): KAGVTQTPRYLIKTRGQQVTLSCSPISGHRSVSWYQQTPGQGLQFLFEYFSETQRNKGNFPGRFSGRQFSNSRSEMNVSTLELGDSALYLCASSFLQGEGEQYFGPGTRLTVT.

The chain is built from TRBV27 and TRBJ1-5; D perhaps matches TRBD1 (6 bases). Looked up from germline, CDR1 is MNHEY and CDR2 is SMNVEV (reference sequence). The CDR3 runs to 18 residues. V lost 4 bases, J lost 4 bases, and 23 bases lay in between. The CDR3, as DNA: TGTGCCAGCAGTTCGCGTGGTTTGAACAGGGCAGCTAATCAGCCCCAGCATTTT. Its protein is CASSSRGLNRAANQPQHF.

A few counts support this clone. The rearrangement joins TRBV5-1 to TRBJ1-4; D not resolved. Per germline, CDR1 SGHRS and CDR2 YFSETQ. The germline V and J ends were trimmed by 3 bases and 0 bases, with 9 bases remaining between them. This CDR3 has 15 residues. This CDR3 reads CASSSASATNEKLFF. The CDR3 DNA sequence: TGCGCCAGCAGCTCCGCCTCTGCAACTAATGAAAAACTGTTTTTT.

The CDR3 sequence: CASSFLSGGRTDTQYF. In nucleotides, the CDR3 is TGTGCCAGCAGCTTCCTTAGCGGGGGAAGGACAGATACGCAGTATTTT. The V call is TRBV7-2, the J call TRBJ2-3; 9 bases are a match to TRBD2. V dropped 3 bases and J dropped 3; count of bases not matched to a gene: 7. The CDR3 runs 16 residues. The germline V gene has CDR1 SGHTA and CDR2 FQGNSA.

The V and J genes are TRBV14 and TRBJ2-7, with no clear D. The CDR3 totals 12 residues. Deletions cut 0 bases from V and 7 bases from J, with 7 bases between. Germline V lookup: CDR1 SGHDN, CDR2 FVKESK. The CDR3 reads CASSQESGEQYF. CDR3 DNA sequence: TGTGCCAGCAGCCAAGAATCAGGAGAGCAGTACTTC.

The chain links TRBV20-1 to TRBJ2-1, with D possibly TRBD2 on 6 matching bases. CDR1 is DFQATT and CDR2 is SNEGSKA in the germline V gene (reference sequence). The CDR3 covers 15 residues. Trimming stripped 3 bases from V and 4 bases from J, with 16 bases between. CDR3 sequence: CSASKPGLPYNEQFF. The CDR3, as DNA: TGCAGTGCTAGTAAACCCGGACTACCATACAATGAGCAGTTCTTC.